These 17 T cell receptor beta chains were sequenced from one sample in a study of T-cell memory formation after mild COVID-19. One entry per CDR3 protein, called by TCRdb with MiXCR from the 5' RACE reads. This sample carries roughly 250,000 distinct CDR3 sequences, about 15% of them seen once, and the ten largest clones take approximately 3.5%. Input material: PBMCs or a T cell subset sorted from them (not recorded which). The source is a young man who had mild COVID-19 (a few samples of this study predate the infection). Cell type and time point are not known.

This clonotype turned up a few times. The V and J genes are TRBV28 and TRBJ2-7; D perhaps matches TRBD1 (7 bases). The CDR3 length is 13 residues. V shed 2 bases and J shed 6 bases, with 11 bases lying between them. Germline V gene lookup returns CDR1 MDHEN and CDR2 SYDVKM. CDR3 DNA: TGTGCCAGCAGTTTAGGAGGGGGCCGCGAGCAGTACGTC. This encodes CASSLGGGREQYV.

The chain has TRBV7-2 and TRBJ1-2; D remains ambiguous. Germline lookup yields CDR1 SGHTA and CDR2 FQGNSA. This CDR3 has 15 residues. V lost 2 bases and J lost 4, with 14 bases in between. The CDR3, as DNA: TGTGCCAGCAGCTTAATGCCCAAGGCGGGCTATGGCTACACCTTC. It specifies CASSLMPKAGYGYTF. Variable domain in full (rest from reference TRBV7-2 and TRBJ1-2): GAGVSQSPSNKVTEKGKDVELRCDPISGHTALYWYRQSLGQGLEFLIYFQGNSAPDKSGLPSDRFSAERTGGSVSTLTIQRTQQEDSAVYLCASSLMPKAGYGYTFGSGTRLTVV.

This clonotype was seen only a few times. V and J are TRBV4-3 and TRBJ1-5; 7 bases line up with TRBD1. This CDR3 comprises 15 residues. Germline lookup yields CDR1 LGHNA and CDR2 YSLEER. V was clipped by 0 bases and J by 3 bases; unmatched bases: 2. The DNA for the CDR3 is TGCGCCAGCAGCCAAGACGGACAGGACAATCAGCCCCAGCATTTT. Encoded protein: CASSQDGQDNQPQHF.

The chain combines TRBV7-2 with TRBJ1-5; D possibly corresponds to TRBD1 (6 bases). Germline loops: CDR1 SGHTA, CDR2 FQGNSA. There are 16 residues in the CDR3. Trimming removed 3 bases from V and 8 bases from J, with 20 bases in between. The CDR3 sequence is CASSFGDTVWLEPQHF. The CDR3 DNA is TGTGCCAGCAGCTTCGGGGACACCGTTTGGTTGGAGCCCCAGCATTTT.

The CDR3 here is CASSVQGIGELFF. The CDR3 nucleotides read TGTGCCAGCAGTGTTCAGGGGATCGGGGAGCTGTTTTTT. This chain uses TRBV12-3 or TRBV12-4 with TRBJ2-2; D possibly corresponds to TRBD1 (6 bases). The CDR3 covers 13 residues. Trimming left V 5 bases short and J 7 bases short, with 11 bases between.

The chain carries TRBV5-1 and TRBJ2-3; perhaps D is TRBD1 or TRBD2 (5 bases each). Trimming stripped 4 bases from V and 5 bases from J, with 14 bases between. There are 14 residues in the CDR3. Germline V gene lookup returns CDR1 SGHRS and CDR2 YFSETQ. The chain's CDR3 is CASSRGERGDTQYF. Written as DNA, the CDR3 is TGCGCCAGCAGCCGAGGGGAACGGGGAGATACGCAGTATTTT.

This clonotype was seen only a few times. The chain joins TRBV27 to TRBJ2-1; D is tentatively TRBD1 or TRBD2 (5 bases each). From germline, CDR1 is MNHEY and CDR2 SMNVEV (reference sequence). V lost 2 bases and J lost 6, with 11 bases in between. The CDR3 has 14 amino acids. CDR3 coding DNA: TGTGCCAGCAGTTTAGGATGGGACGGCAATGAGCAGTTCTTC. Encoded protein: CASSLGWDGNEQFF.

The chain employs TRBV18 and TRBJ1-2, with TRBD1 matching 8 bases. J lost 0 bases, V lost 6 bases, and 0 bases had no gene match. This CDR3 is built from 13 residues. Per germline, CDR1 KGHSH and CDR2 LQKENI. The DNA for the CDR3 is TGTGCCAGCTCGGACAGGGCTAACTATGGCTACACCTTC. Residues: CASSDRANYGYTF.

This chain links TRBV4-3 with TRBJ2-7, with D unresolved. The CDR3 runs 15 residues. Germline loops: CDR1 LGHNA, CDR2 YSLEER. V shed 0 bases and J shed 2 bases, with 11 bases lying between them. As DNA, the CDR3 is TGCGCCAGCAGCCAAGAGGCCGCCGCGGCCTACGAGCAGTACGTC. This sequence encodes CASSQEAAAAYEQYV.

This clonotype has more than one count but fewer than ten. V usage is TRBV11-3 and J usage is TRBJ2-1, with 10 bases fitting TRBD2. CDR1 and CDR2 (germline): SGHNT, YENEEA. The junction had 5 bases not matched to a gene; V was cut back by 5 bases and J by 4 bases. This CDR3 contains 15 residues. In DNA, the CDR3 is TGTGCCAGCAGCACGGGACTAGCGCTATACAATGAGCAGTTCTTC. It yields the protein CASSTGLALYNEQFF.

The chain has TRBV5-1 and TRBJ2-3; TRBD2 aligns across 8 bases. The germline CDR1 and CDR2 sequences are SGHRS and YFSETQ. The CDR3 length is 16 residues. J was trimmed by 1 base and V by 4 bases; bases with no gene match: 8. The chain's CDR3 is CASSLKRAGGTDTQYF. As DNA, the CDR3 is TGCGCCAGCAGCCTGAAGAGAGCGGGAGGCACAGATACGCAGTATTTT.

This clonotype has only a few counts. This chain links TRBV20-1 with TRBJ1-4; D gene uncertain. V lost 8 bases, J lost 5 bases, and 12 bases lay in between. Per the germline V gene, CDR1 is DFQATT and CDR2 is SNEGSKA (reference sequence). This CDR3 spans 12 amino acids. This chain's CDR3 is CSIPGSNEKLFF. The CDR3 DNA follows: TGCAGTATTCCGGGCTCGAATGAAAAACTGTTTTTT.

There are a few counts of this clonotype. The chain carries TRBV7-8 and TRBJ1-1; D remains ambiguous. Trimming took 4 bases from V and 4 from J, leaving 16 bases between them. Germline lookup yields CDR1 SGHVS and CDR2 FQNEAQ. There are 15 residues in the CDR3. This CDR3 is CASSSLGSPATEAFF. Written as DNA, the CDR3 is TGTGCCAGCAGCTCACTCGGTTCCCCGGCCACTGAAGCTTTCTTT.

Ten or more counts support this clonotype. The chain is built from TRBV7-6 and TRBJ1-1, with TRBD1 as a possible D gene (5 bases). CDR1 SGHVS and CDR2 FNYEAQ come from the germline V gene. CDR3 size: 11 residues. V lost 7 bases to trimming and J lost 8 bases, with 11 bases between them. CDR3 residues: CASKSTGEAFF. As DNA, the CDR3 is TGTGCCAGCAAAAGCACAGGAGAAGCTTTCTTT.

The chain links TRBV5-1 to TRBJ1-1, with a possible D match to TRBD1 (5 bases). In germline, CDR1 is SGHRS, CDR2 YFSETQ. The CDR3 sequence is 14 residues long. V was clipped by 0 bases and J by 5 bases, with 11 bases between them. The CDR3 loop is CASSLVGEWTEAFF. CDR3 DNA sequence: TGCGCCAGCAGCTTGGTAGGGGAGTGGACTGAAGCTTTCTTT.

This clonotype was seen a few times. CDR3 DNA sequence: TGTGCCAGCAGTGAAGAGGGCCGGGGCACTGAAGCTTTCTTT. Its protein product is CASSEEGRGTEAFF. The chain links TRBV2 to TRBJ1-1, with D unresolved. The CDR3 sequence is 14 residues long. V lost 1 base and J lost 4, with 10 bases in between. Germline V gives CDR1 SNHLY, CDR2 FYNNEI.

This clonotype was detected only a few times. This chain links TRBV2 with TRBJ1-5; D ambiguous. V was cut by 4 bases and J by 4 bases, with 8 bases left in between. The CDR3 runs to 13 residues. Germline values: CDR1 SNHLY, CDR2 FYNNEI. CDR3 sequence reads: CASSVMGNQPQHF. The CDR3 DNA reads as TGTGCCAGCAGTGTGATGGGTAATCAGCCCCAGCATTTT.